This T cell receptor (beta chain) was obtained from a study of identical twins. Study-wide results and limits: With monozygotic twins, out-of-frame TCR alpha sharing exceeded what models estimated.

Trimming removed 3 bases from V and 2 bases from J; junction bases left unmatched: 11. The CDR3 loop spans 17 amino acids. Germline V gene sequence: CDR1 SGDLS, CDR2 YYNGEE. In TCRdb, the 5' RACE reads were re-called with MiXCR into one record per CDR3 protein. The sample holds about 890,000 distinct CDR3 sequences, around 12% seen once. Points on this clonotype: No antigen is known for it.

These data are also associated with another study on yellow fever vaccine responses in identical twins.

Sequences were obtained from PBMCs. The clonotype was recovered from a woman aged 18-29 years in good health. The chain has TRBV9 and TRBJ1-3; 7 bases fit TRBD1. Here the CDR3 DNA reads TGTGCCAGCAGCGGGGGGGACAGCCCACGACCTGGAAACACCATATATTTT. Translated: CASSGGDSPRPGNTIYF.